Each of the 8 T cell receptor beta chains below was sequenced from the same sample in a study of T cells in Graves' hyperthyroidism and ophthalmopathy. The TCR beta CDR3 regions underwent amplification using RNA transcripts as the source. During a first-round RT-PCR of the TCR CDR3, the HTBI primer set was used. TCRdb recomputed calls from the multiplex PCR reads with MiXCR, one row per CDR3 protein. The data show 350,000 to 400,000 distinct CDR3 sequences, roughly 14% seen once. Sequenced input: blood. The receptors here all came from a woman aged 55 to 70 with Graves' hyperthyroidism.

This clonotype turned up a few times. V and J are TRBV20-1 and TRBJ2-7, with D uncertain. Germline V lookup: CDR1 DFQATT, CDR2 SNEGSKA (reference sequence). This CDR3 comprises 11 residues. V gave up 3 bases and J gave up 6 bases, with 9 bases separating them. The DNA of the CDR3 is TGCAGTGCTAGCCCCGGCCCCGAGCAGTACTTC. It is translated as CSASPGPEQYF.

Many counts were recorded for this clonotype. The CDR3 protein is CASSPQGLRTEAFF. CDR3 in DNA: TGTGCCAGCTCACCACAAGGTCTTCGCACTGAAGCTTTCTTT. The rearrangement joins TRBV18 to TRBJ1-1; D is unresolved. Germline V lookup: CDR1 KGHSH, CDR2 LQKENI. The CDR3 extends over 14 amino acids. Deletions cut 1 base from V and 4 bases from J, with 10 bases between.

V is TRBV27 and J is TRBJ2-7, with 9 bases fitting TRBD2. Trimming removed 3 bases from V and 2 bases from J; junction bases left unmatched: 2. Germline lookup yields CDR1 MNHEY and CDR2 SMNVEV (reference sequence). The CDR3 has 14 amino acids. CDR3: CASSFVAGAYEQYF. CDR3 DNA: TGTGCCAGCAGTTTCGTAGCGGGGGCCTACGAGCAGTACTTC.

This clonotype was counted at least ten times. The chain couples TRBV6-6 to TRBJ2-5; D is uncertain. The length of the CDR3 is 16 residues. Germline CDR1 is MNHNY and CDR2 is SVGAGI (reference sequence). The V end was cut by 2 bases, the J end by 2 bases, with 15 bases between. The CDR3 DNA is TGTGCCAGCAGTTACACGCCATTTGGCTCGCAAGAGACCCAGTACTTC. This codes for CASSYTPFGSQETQYF.

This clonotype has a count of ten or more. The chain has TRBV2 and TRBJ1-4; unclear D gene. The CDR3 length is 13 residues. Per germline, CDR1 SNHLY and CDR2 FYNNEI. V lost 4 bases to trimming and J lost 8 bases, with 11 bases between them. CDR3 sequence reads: CASSVEEGEKLFF. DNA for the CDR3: TGTGCCAGCAGTGTAGAGGAAGGGGAAAAACTGTTTTTT.

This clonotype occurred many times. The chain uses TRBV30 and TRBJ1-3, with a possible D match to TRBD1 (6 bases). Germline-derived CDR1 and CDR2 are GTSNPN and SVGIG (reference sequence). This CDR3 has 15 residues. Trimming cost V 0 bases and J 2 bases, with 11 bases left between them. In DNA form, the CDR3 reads TGTGCCTGGAGTGTACTGGGGGCGGCTGGAAACACCATATATTTT. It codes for CAWSVLGAAGNTIYF.

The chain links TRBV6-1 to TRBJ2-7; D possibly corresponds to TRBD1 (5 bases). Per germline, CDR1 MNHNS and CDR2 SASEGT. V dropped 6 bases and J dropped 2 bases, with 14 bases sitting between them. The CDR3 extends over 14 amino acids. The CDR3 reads CASSPKTETYEQYF. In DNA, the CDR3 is TGTGCCAGCAGCCCTAAGACAGAGACCTACGAGCAGTACTTC.

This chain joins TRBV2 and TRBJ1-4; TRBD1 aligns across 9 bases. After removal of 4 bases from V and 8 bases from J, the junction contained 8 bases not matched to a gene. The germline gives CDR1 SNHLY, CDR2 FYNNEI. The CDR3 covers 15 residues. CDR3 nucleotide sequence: TGTGCCAGCAGTGGAGACGGACAGGGGCGGGAAAAACTGTTTTTT. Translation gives CASSGDGQGREKLFF. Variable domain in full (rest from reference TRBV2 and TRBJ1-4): EPEVTQTPSHQVTQMGQEVILRCVPISNHLYFYWYRQILGQKVEFLVSFYNNEISEKSEIFDDQFSVERPDGSNFTLKIRSTKLEDSAMYFCASSGDGQGREKLFFGSGTQLSVL.